Included here is one T cell receptor beta chain sequence, with context. The antigen is not known. This sample was included in a study of regulatory T cells in long-lasting Graves disease. Study results and caveats: Favored gene segments in persistent disease were TRBV28, TRBJ1-2 and TRBJ2-5. Persistent Graves' patients showed less TCR diversity than newly diagnosed ones.

The time point was: persistent/refractory GD, antithyroid drugs over 5 years with positive TRAb. Extracted RNA from PBMCs served as the source of the TCR library. The patient group derived from an endocrinology department in Xi'an, China. EDTA tubes received around 9 milliliters of drawn peripheral blood. Trimming cost V 2 bases and J 0 bases, with 4 bases left between them. Germline-derived CDR1 and CDR2 are LGHNA and YSLEER. This CDR3 comprises 13 residues. Building the TCR beta libraries relied on iRepertoire HTBI primers, and CDR3 regions underwent Arm-PCR. TCRdb used MiXCR to reprocess the multiplex PCR reads, holding one entry per CDR3 protein. Of hundreds of thousands of distinct CDR3 sequences listed, roughly 20% are singletons.

Specimen: peripheral blood mononuclear cells (PBMCs), collected when the disease was refractory, from a patient treated with antithyroid drugs. The origin of this receptor is a female donor with Graves disease. The chain carries TRBV4-3 and TRBJ1-1; D gene ambiguous. The DNA for the CDR3 is TGCGCCAGCAGCCAAAGAATGAACACTGAAGCTTTCTTT. Translation: CASSQRMNTEAFF.